This TCR beta chain was documented in a study of patients and donors after allogeneic stem cell transplantation. CDR1 and CDR2 from the germline V gene are SGHVS and FQNEAQ. V was shortened by 5 bases and J by 0 bases, with 17 bases between the two germline ends. The CDR3 has 17 amino acids. TCRdb called the RT-PCR reads again in MiXCR, with one record for every CDR3 protein. The table records 150,000 to 200,000 distinct CDR3 sequences, about a quarter of them present only once. The J gene is TRBJ2-1, the V gene TRBV7-8; D is unclear. Input material: blood, either unsorted or a sorted T cell fraction (not recorded which). The receptor comes from a human donor who was either an allogeneic HSCT recipient or a stem cell or donor lymphocyte infusion donor (not recorded which). It is not recorded whose cells these are; they may come from a transplant donor. The CDR3 loop is CASSRLVRLSSYNEQFF. The CDR3 DNA reads TGTGCCAGCAGCCGCTTAGTCAGGTTGAGCTCCTACAATGAGCAGTTCTTC.